The 32 T cell receptor beta chains listed next were all sequenced from one sample in a study of blood T cell repertoires in COVID-19. Profiling relied on immunoSEQ multiplex PCR, and the TCRdb table lists in-frame clones only, not all of them. The sample lists roughly 140,000 clones, roughly 72% occurring once. Specimen: peripheral blood. The receptors come from a woman of 80 years or more with acute or convalescent COVID-19.

This clone showed up just a few times. The CDR3 protein is CASSSMRGDTQYF. The CDR3 DNA is TGTGCCAGCAGCTCCATGCGGGGTGATACGCAGTATTTT. The chain combines TRBV13 with TRBJ2-3; TRBD2 might be the D (6 bases). Germline V lookup: CDR1 PRHDT, CDR2 FYEKMQ (reference sequence). Between the trimmed V and J ends, which lost 4 bases and 6 bases, there was a span of 11 bases. The CDR3 consists of 13 residues.

The chain joins TRBV29-1 to TRBJ2-5; tentatively, D is TRBD1 (6 bases). The CDR3 consists of 12 residues. In germline, CDR1 is SQVTM, CDR2 ANQGSEA. Trimming pared 4 bases from V and 3 bases from J, leaving 9 bases between. The chain's CDR3 is CSVARGKETQYF. For the CDR3, the DNA is TGCAGCGTTGCGAGGGGGAAAGAGACCCAGTACTTC.

J is TRBJ2-2 and V is TRBV20-1; D ambiguous. Germline CDR1 and CDR2: DFQATT and SNEGSKA (reference sequence). CDR3 length: 11 amino acids. The ends were cut back, 4 bases at V and 6 bases at J, with 6 bases in the middle. The CDR3 here is CSAMESGELFF. CDR3 DNA: TGCAGTGCTATGGAGTCCGGGGAGCTGTTTTTT.

The chain couples TRBV7-2 to TRBJ2-3; perhaps TRBD2 as D (6 bases). CDR3 length: 15 residues. V was cut by 5 bases and J by 2 bases, with 14 bases left in between. Germline CDR1 reads SGHTA; CDR2 reads FQGNSA. CDR3 DNA: TGTGCCAGCAGCAGACAAGCTAGCGCCACAGATACGCAGTATTTT. This sequence encodes CASSRQASATDTQYF.

This rearrangement joins TRBV4-2 to TRBJ2-4, with a tentative D call TRBD2 (6 bases). CDR1 is LGHNA and CDR2 is YNFKEQ in the germline V gene. V was clipped by 0 bases and J by 0 bases, with 12 bases between them. The CDR3 runs 17 residues. As DNA, the CDR3 is TGTGCCAGCAGCCAAGATCGGGAGAGAATAGCCAAAAACATTCAGTACTTC. Its translation: CASSQDRERIAKNIQYF.

The chain joins TRBV5-1 to TRBJ1-1; a weak D match, TRBD1 (6 bases). Trimming stripped 4 bases from V and 0 bases from J, with 13 bases between. CDR1 and CDR2 (germline): SGHRS, YFSETQ. The CDR3 spans 15 residues. CDR3 residues: CASSPLRGVNTEAFF. The CDR3, as DNA: TGCGCCAGCAGCCCCCTCAGGGGAGTGAACACTGAAGCTTTCTTT.

This chain joins TRBV14 and TRBJ1-1; 9 bases align to TRBD1. V shed 4 bases, J shed 4 bases, and the junction held 4 bases outside the gene matches. The germline gives CDR1 SGHDN, CDR2 FVKESK. CDR3 size: 14 residues. CDR3 amino acids: CASSLGQGTTEAFF. The CDR3 DNA reads as TGTGCCAGCAGCCTCGGACAGGGGACCACTGAAGCTTTCTTT.

Worth noting for this clone: Distinct nucleotide sequences in the sample also encode this CDR3. The genes are TRBV6-2 or TRBV6-3 and TRBJ2-5; D gene unclear. Germline CDR1 reads MNHEY; CDR2 reads SVGEGT. This CDR3 region has 11 residues. V was trimmed by 5 bases and J by 5 bases, leaving 6 bases between them. The chain's CDR3 is CASSPRETQYF. CDR3 coding DNA: TGTGCCAGCAGTCCCCGGGAGACCCAGTACTTC.

This clone came up a few times. V is TRBV18 and J is TRBJ2-5, with D possibly being TRBD1 (5 bases). Germline lookup yields CDR1 KGHSH and CDR2 LQKENI. Trimming took off 6 bases at V and 5 bases at J, with 10 bases between the two ends. The CDR3 covers 12 residues. DNA of the CDR3: TGTGCCAGCTCTCAGGGAAGGGAGACCCAGTACTTC. Its translation: CASSQGRETQYF.

This clone occurred a few times. The rearrangement uses TRBV6-5 and TRBJ2-1, with D perhaps matching TRBD2 (6 bases). The CDR3 totals 16 residues. The V end was cut by 2 bases, the J end by 0 bases, with 11 bases between. Germline CDR1 and CDR2: MNHEY and SVGAGI. CDR3 DNA sequence: TGTGCCAGCAGTTACATACGGGGGAGCTCCTACAATGAGCAGTTCTTC. Its protein product is CASSYIRGSSYNEQFF.

The rearrangement links TRBV3-1 (or the pseudogene TRBV3-2) to TRBJ2-5; 9 bases map to TRBD2. This CDR3 is 17 amino acids long. Germline CDR1 LGHDT, CDR2 YNNKEL (reference sequence). Trimming removed 0 bases from V and 4 bases from J; junction bases left unmatched: 9. This CDR3 is CASSQDRVAGVGETQYF. The CDR3 DNA follows: TGTGCCAGCAGCCAAGATAGGGTAGCGGGAGTTGGAGAGACCCAGTACTTC.

This chain joins TRBV2 and TRBJ1-3; D is possibly TRBD1 (5 bases). The CDR3 extends over 15 amino acids. Germline V CDR1 and CDR2: SNHLY, FYNNEI. The ends were cut back, 6 bases at V and 0 bases at J, with 12 bases in the middle. CDR3 sequence: CASRRQGSSGNTIYF. Written as DNA, the CDR3 is TGTGCCAGCAGGAGGCAGGGAAGCTCTGGAAACACCATATATTTT.

J is TRBJ1-1 and V is TRBV9; perhaps TRBD1 as D (6 bases). The germline gives CDR1 SGDLS, CDR2 YYNGEE. The CDR3 is 14 residues long. Trimming pared 3 bases from V and 1 base from J, leaving 10 bases between. CDR3 coding DNA: TGTGCCAGCAGCGACGGACAGAGGAACACTGAAGCTTTCTTT. The encoded protein is CASSDGQRNTEAFF.

The chain is built from TRBV7-3 and TRBJ2-1, with D maybe TRBD1 (6 bases). The germline V gene has CDR1 SGHTA and CDR2 FQGTGA. V lost 5 bases and J lost 8, with 13 bases in between. CDR3 length: 13 amino acids. Written as DNA, the CDR3 is TGTGCCAGCAGCCCCGACAGGTATTATGAGCAGTTCTTC. Translated: CASSPDRYYEQFF.

This clone was detected a few times. The J gene is TRBJ2-3, the V gene TRBV10-3; TRBD2 might be the D (5 bases). Germline values: CDR1 ENHRY, CDR2 SYGVKD. CDR3 length: 16 residues. Trimming removed 5 bases from V and 0 bases from J, with 15 bases in between. For the CDR3, the DNA is TGTGCCATCAGTTCGGCGGGTACTTCTAGCACAGATACGCAGTATTTT. Translation gives CAISSAGTSSTDTQYF.

V usage is TRBV5-1 and J usage is TRBJ2-2; TRBD1 might be the D (5 bases). Trimming shortened V by 2 bases and J by 1 base, and 9 bases separated the two germline ends. CDR3 size: 15 residues. Germline CDR1 and CDR2: SGHRS and YFSETQ. CDR3 region: CASSLPTGNTGELFF. Here the CDR3 DNA reads TGCGCCAGCAGCTTACCAACAGGGAACACCGGGGAGCTGTTTTTT.

The table lists this clone with a few counts. V gene TRBV4-2 combines with J gene TRBJ1-1; no firm D call. The V end was cut by 2 bases, the J end by 1 base, with 11 bases between. The CDR3 extends over 15 amino acids. The germline gives CDR1 LGHNA, CDR2 YNFKEQ. The CDR3 spells CASSQTRVANTEAFF. The CDR3 DNA reads TGTGCCAGCAGCCAAACTAGGGTAGCGAACACTGAAGCTTTCTTT.

This rearrangement joins TRBV5-6 to TRBJ1-6, with a tentative D call TRBD1 (6 bases). The germline gives CDR1 SGHDT, CDR2 YYEEEE. The V end lost 4 bases, the J end lost 5 bases, and 13 bases lay between the germline ends. This CDR3 spans 15 amino acids. CDR3: CASSAGTSDNSPLHF. CDR3 DNA: TGTGCCAGCAGCGCCGGGACATCTGATAATTCACCCCTCCACTTT.

V is TRBV11-3 and J is TRBJ2-5, with 8 bases aligning to TRBD1. This CDR3 region has 13 residues. Germline V gene data show CDR1 as SGHNT and CDR2 as YENEEA. Trimming removed 5 bases from V and 3 bases from J; junction bases left unmatched: 2. This chain's CDR3 is CASSRTGKETQYF. Written as DNA, the CDR3 is TGTGCCAGCAGCCGGACAGGGAAAGAGACCCAGTACTTC.

Only one count was recorded for this clone. The chain has TRBV3-1 (or the pseudogene TRBV3-2) and TRBJ1-5; D possibly corresponds to TRBD1 (5 bases). Germline V gene data show CDR1 as LGHDT and CDR2 as YNNKEL (reference sequence). The CDR3 covers 15 residues. Between the trimmed V and J ends, which lost 4 bases and 5 bases, there was a span of 15 bases. The CDR3 protein is CASSRGTIGDQPQHF. The CDR3 DNA is TGTGCCAGCAGCCGAGGGACTATTGGCGATCAGCCCCAGCATTTT.

The chain has TRBV6-1 and TRBJ1-5; 11 bases fit TRBD1. The CDR3 sequence is 16 residues long. The V and J ends lost 2 bases and 4 bases, in that order; junction bases with no gene match: 4. CDR1 is MNHNS and CDR2 is SASEGT in the germline V gene. The CDR3 loop is CASSERGTGGNQPQHF. In nucleotides, the CDR3 is TGTGCCAGCAGTGAACGCGGGACAGGGGGTAATCAGCCCCAGCATTTT.

The chain couples TRBV10-3 to TRBJ2-3; 7 bases are shared with TRBD1. Germline CDR1 is ENHRY and CDR2 is SYGVKD. Trimming removed 7 bases from V and 5 bases from J; junction bases left unmatched: 6. The CDR3 covers 13 residues. DNA of the CDR3: TGTGCCATCACTGGGACAGCTGGAGATACGCAGTATTTT. Translated: CAITGTAGDTQYF.

In its sample, this clone was seen once. The V call is TRBV2, the J call TRBJ1-4; no clear D gene. CDR3 size: 14 residues. The V gene lost 3 bases and the J gene lost 5 bases, with 10 bases spanning the gap. CDR1 is SNHLY and CDR2 is FYNNEI in the germline V gene. The CDR3 nucleotides read TGTGCCAGCAGTGAGAGGGAAAAAAATGAAAAACTGTTTTTT. Its translation is CASSEREKNEKLFF.

This rearrangement joins TRBV5-4 to TRBJ1-3; 9 nucleotides agree with TRBD1. The CDR3 is 15 amino acids. Germline V CDR1 and CDR2: SGHNT, YYREEE (reference sequence). Losses at the gene ends were 3 bases for V and 2 bases for J; bases not matched to a gene: 3. The CDR3 DNA reads TGTGCCAGCAGCTCAGGGACAGGGACTGGAAACACCATATATTTT. Translation: CASSSGTGTGNTIYF.

The chain couples TRBV6-4 to TRBJ2-2; a weak D match, TRBD1 (5 bases). This CDR3 has 15 amino acids. Trimming pared 4 bases from V and 5 bases from J, leaving 14 bases between. Per the germline V gene, CDR1 is MRHNA and CDR2 is SNTAGT. CDR3 nucleotide sequence: TGTGCCAGCAGTGGAACAGGTTGGGGAACCGGGGAGCTGTTTTTT. Its protein product is CASSGTGWGTGELFF.

The chain has TRBV4-2 and TRBJ1-1; D not certain. With 0 bases removed from V and 1 base from J, the gap between germline ends came to 9 bases. The CDR3 has 15 residues. Germline assignment: CDR1 LGHNA and CDR2 YNFKEQ. CDR3: CASSQEHGRNTEAFF. The CDR3 nucleotides read TGTGCCAGCAGCCAAGAGCACGGGAGGAACACTGAAGCTTTCTTT.

Notes on this clone: One end of the junction is discordant with germline, which a read error may explain. The chain joins TRBV27 to TRBJ2-7; D gene unclear. The CDR3 extends over 12 amino acids. CDR1 and CDR2 from the germline V gene are MNHEY and SMNVEV (reference sequence). The CDR3 loop is CASSTSKRNWIF. Here the CDR3 DNA reads TGTGCCAGCAGCACGTCGAAGAGGAACTGGATCTTC.

This chain joins TRBV7-3 and TRBJ2-1; D might be TRBD2 (6 bases). Between the trimmed V and J ends, which lost 2 bases and 3 bases, there was a span of 11 bases. This CDR3 comprises 15 residues. Per the germline V gene, CDR1 is SGHTA and CDR2 is FQGTGA. The CDR3 sequence is CASSLSGTFYNEQFF. CDR3 in DNA: TGTGCCAGCAGCTTATCAGGGACTTTCTACAATGAGCAGTTCTTC.

CDR3 in amino acids: CASSSSRGATISGANVLTF. DNA for the CDR3: TGCGCCAGCAGCTCCTCTCGGGGGGCGACTATCTCTGGGGCCAACGTCCTGACTTTC. The chain links TRBV5-1 to TRBJ2-6; D is perhaps TRBD2 (7 bases). V lost 3 bases, J lost 0 bases, and 19 bases lay in between. The germline V gene has CDR1 SGHRS and CDR2 YFSETQ. The CDR3 sequence is 19 residues long.

The chain employs TRBV6-5 and TRBJ2-4, with 8 bases identical to TRBD2. CDR1 and CDR2 from the germline V gene are MNHEY and SVGAGI. The CDR3 is made up of 14 amino acids. Trimming at V came to 6 bases and at J to 8 bases, leaving 9 bases not matched to a gene. CDR3 sequence reads: CASSQRGGLHIQYF. The CDR3 DNA reads as TGTGCCAGCAGCCAACGGGGGGGGTTGCACATTCAGTACTTC.

This clone has a single count. The genes are TRBV7-3 and TRBJ2-1, with 8 nucleotides matching TRBD2. V trimming: 2 bases; J trimming: 2 bases; junction bases outside the gene matches: 2. The CDR3 sequence is 15 residues long. Germline V gives CDR1 SGHTA, CDR2 FQGTGA. DNA of the CDR3: TGTGCCAGCAGCTTAGCGGGAGGTACCTACAATGAGCAGTTCTTC. This codes for CASSLAGGTYNEQFF. The full variable domain, in which reference TRBV7-3 and TRBJ2-1 provide the parts outside the CDR3, is GAGVSQTPSNKVTEKGKYVELRCDPISGHTALYWYRQSLGQGPEFLIYFQGTGAADDSGLPNDRFFAVRPEGSVSTLKIQRTERGDSAVYLCASSLAGGTYNEQFFGPGTRLTVL.

On this clone: This same CDR3 is encoded by further DNA sequences in the sample. The chain employs TRBV28 and TRBJ2-1; 10 bases agree with TRBD2. The CDR3 runs 16 residues. Germline loops: CDR1 MDHEN, CDR2 SYDVKM. V was pared by 7 bases and J by 2 bases, with 8 bases of the junction left unmatched. The CDR3 region has the DNA TGTGCCAGCACTTCCCTAGCGGGAGCAACCTACAATGAGCAGTTCTTC. Translating it yields CASTSLAGATYNEQFF.